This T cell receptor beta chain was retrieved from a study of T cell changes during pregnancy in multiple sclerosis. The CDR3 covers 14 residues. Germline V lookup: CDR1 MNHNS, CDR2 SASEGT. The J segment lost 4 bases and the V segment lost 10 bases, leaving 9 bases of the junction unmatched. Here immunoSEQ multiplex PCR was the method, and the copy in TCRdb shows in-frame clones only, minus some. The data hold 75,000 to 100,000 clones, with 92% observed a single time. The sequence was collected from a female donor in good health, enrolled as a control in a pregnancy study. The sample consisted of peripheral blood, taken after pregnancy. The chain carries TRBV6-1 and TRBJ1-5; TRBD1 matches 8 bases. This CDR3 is CAIQGASENQPQHF. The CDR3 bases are TGTGCCATTCAGGGGGCGTCAGAGAATCAGCCCCAGCATTTT.